The 31 T cell receptor beta chains in this list originate from one sample, sequenced in a study of regulatory and conventional T cells in RAG deficiency (dated by TCRdb to the late 2010s). Before genomic DNA extraction, regulatory T cells were purified from blood as CD4+CD25-high CD127-low cells. Libraries were made using the immunoSEQ multiplex PCR assay. TCRdb holds this immuneACCESS table with in-frame rearrangements only. Some clones are missing; in checked studies, unresolved V genes explain under half, and the rest has no known cause. The sample table lists around 29,000 clones, approximately 90% of them with a count of one. 0.7% to 0.95% of the sample is in the top ten clones. These same records also appear under a second study, on regulatory T cells. The second study, in turn, reports: In the multiplex PCR, 52 forward TRBV primers and 13 reverse TRBJ primers were used, and assay-based and computational corrections were applied for amplification bias.

The sequenced sample was Tregs sorted from blood. The receptors come from a human donor in good health.

V is TRBV2 and J is TRBJ2-6, with D tentatively TRBD1 (5 bases). The CDR3 spans 18 residues. Trimming took 7 bases from V and 0 from J, leaving 19 bases between them. Germline V gene sequence: CDR1 SNHLY, CDR2 FYNNEI. CDR3 residues: CASTLQVLGSSGANVLTF. The CDR3 DNA is TGTGCCAGCACTTTACAGGTCTTAGGTAGCTCTGGGGCCAACGTCCTGACTTTC.

The V and J genes are TRBV5-1 and TRBJ2-2, with 9 bases lining up with TRBD2. Germline-derived CDR1 and CDR2 are SGHRS and YFSETQ. The J segment lost 6 bases and the V segment lost 0 bases, leaving 6 bases of the junction unmatched. The CDR3 runs 16 residues. CDR3 bases: TGCGCCAGCAGCTTGGGAGCGGGGGGCCACCCCGGGGAGCTGTTTTTT. Translated: CASSLGAGGHPGELFF. Combining the CDR3 with reference TRBV5-1 and TRBJ2-2 gives the whole variable domain KAGVTQTPRYLIKTRGQQVTLSCSPISGHRSVSWYQQTPGQGLQFLFEYFSETQRNKGNFPGRFSGRQFSNSRSEMNVSTLELGDSALYLCASSLGAGGHPGELFFGEGSRLTVL.

Here the CDR3 reads CASSQQGREAFF. CDR3 DNA sequence: TGTGCCAGCTCACAACAGGGGCGCGAAGCTTTCTTT. The V and J genes are TRBV18 and TRBJ1-1, with TRBD1 matching over 7 bases. Per germline, CDR1 KGHSH and CDR2 LQKENI. Losses at the gene ends were 4 bases for V and 8 bases for J; bases not matched to a gene: 4. CDR3 length equals 12 residues.

This clone appeared once. The CDR3 DNA sequence: TGTGCCAGCGGGGACAGGGGGGGTGGTCAGCCCCAGCATTTT. The encoded protein is CASGDRGGGQPQHF. The chain couples TRBV5-6 to TRBJ1-5, with 11 nucleotides matching TRBD1. The CDR3 length is 14 residues. J lost 6 bases, V lost 7 bases, and 6 bases had no gene match. Germline assignment: CDR1 SGHDT and CDR2 YYEEEE. Based on the CDR3 plus reference TRBV5-6 and TRBJ1-5, the full variable domain is DAGVTQSPTHLIKTRGQQVTLRCSPKSGHDTVSWYQQALGQGPQFIFQYYEEEERQRGNFPDRFSGHQFPNYSSELNVNALLLGDSALYLCASGDRGGGQPQHFGDGTRLSIL.

V is TRBV7-3 and J is TRBJ2-2; D unclear. Trimming pared 2 bases from V and 4 bases from J, leaving 8 bases between. This CDR3 region has 14 residues. Per the germline V gene, CDR1 is SGHTA and CDR2 is FQGTGA. In DNA form, the CDR3 reads TGTGCCAGCAGCTTACAGTCGGGCACCGGGGAGCTGTTTTTT. Residues: CASSLQSGTGELFF. Full variable domain (outside the CDR3, taken from reference TRBV7-3 and TRBJ2-2): GAGVSQTPSNKVTEKGKYVELRCDPISGHTALYWYRQSLGQGPEFLIYFQGTGAADDSGLPNDRFFAVRPEGSVSTLKIQRTERGDSAVYLCASSLQSGTGELFFGEGSRLTVL.

The gene calls are TRBV2 and TRBJ2-1, with 12 nucleotides matching TRBD2. This CDR3 spans 17 amino acids. From germline, CDR1 is SNHLY and CDR2 FYNNEI. V was pared by 1 base and J by 7 bases, with 8 bases of the junction left unmatched. CDR3 sequence (DNA): TGTGCCAGCAGTGAAGGATTTCCTAGCGGGGGGGCGAATGAGCAGTTCTTC. Its protein is CASSEGFPSGGANEQFF.

The chain has TRBV6-5 and TRBJ2-7, with 7 bases fitting TRBD1. V was pared by 6 bases and J by 5 bases, with 10 bases of the junction left unmatched. CDR3 length: 14 amino acids. Germline CDR1 and CDR2: MNHEY and SVGAGI. CDR3: CASRGGHRIDEQYF. CDR3 DNA: TGTGCCAGCAGAGGGGGCCATAGGATCGACGAGCAGTACTTC.

The rearrangement uses TRBV18 and TRBJ2-3; D remains unclear. This CDR3 has 14 residues. V dropped 6 bases and J dropped 2 bases, with 12 bases sitting between them. CDR1 and CDR2 (germline): KGHSH, LQKENI. DNA of the CDR3: TGTGCCAGCTCTAAAAGTTCATACACAGATACGCAGTATTTT. Its translation is CASSKSSYTDTQYF.

This clone was seen a single time. CDR3 sequence: CASSSQGQNTEAFF. DNA of the CDR3: TGTGCCAGCAGCTCGCAGGGGCAGAACACTGAAGCTTTCTTT. V gene TRBV7-2 combines with J gene TRBJ1-1, with D tentatively TRBD1 (6 bases). The CDR3 covers 14 residues. Germline loops: CDR1 SGHTA, CDR2 FQGNSA. Trimming removed 4 bases at V and 1 base at J, with 10 bases between.

The rearrangement links TRBV5-4 to TRBJ1-2; 10 positions match TRBD1. This CDR3 has 14 residues. The trim removed 3 bases at V and 6 bases at J, leaving 5 bases unmatched. Per the germline V gene, CDR1 is SGHNT and CDR2 is YYREEE (reference sequence). The CDR3 DNA reads TGTGCCAGCAGCTCCACGACAGGGGGCCATGGCTACACCTTC. This encodes CASSSTTGGHGYTF.

This chain links TRBV5-1 with TRBJ1-2; TRBD1 matches at 9 bases. With V trimmed by 5 bases and J by 4 bases, 9 bases remained unmatched. This CDR3 is 15 amino acids long. Germline CDR1 is SGHRS and CDR2 is YFSETQ. CDR3 in DNA: TGCGCCAGCAGTCACCCGGACAGGGGAGCCTATGGCTACACCTTC. Its protein is CASSHPDRGAYGYTF.

The genes are TRBV7-9 and TRBJ2-5; 8 bases line up with TRBD1. This CDR3 contains 15 residues. Germline CDR1 SEHNR, CDR2 FQNEAQ (reference sequence). V lost 1 base, J lost 5 bases, and 6 bases stayed unmatched. The CDR3 nucleotides are TGTGCCAGCAGCTTAGGGTCAGGGGGCCCCGAGACCCAGTACTTC. Its protein is CASSLGSGGPETQYF.

This clone was recorded once. The rearrangement joins TRBV7-2 to TRBJ1-4; the match to TRBD1 covers 7 bases. Germline V gene sequence: CDR1 SGHTA, CDR2 FQGNSA. The CDR3 extends over 13 amino acids. V lost 5 bases and J lost 13; bases outside the gene matches: 10. The CDR3 coding sequence is TGTGCCAGCAGCCCGTTTCTATCAGGGGGACTGTTTTTT. It specifies CASSPFLSGGLFF.

The chain uses TRBV7-9 and TRBJ2-1, with TRBD2 matching over 9 bases. The CDR3 loop spans 14 amino acids. Germline CDR1 and CDR2: SEHNR and FQNEAQ (reference sequence). After removal of 7 bases from V and 9 bases from J, the junction contained 10 bases not matched to a gene. This CDR3 is CASTLTRGGFEQFF. The CDR3 DNA reads TGTGCCAGCACCCTCACGCGGGGGGGCTTTGAGCAGTTCTTC.

The chain combines TRBV5-1 with TRBJ2-5, with TRBD1 identical over 9 bases. Germline CDR1 and CDR2: SGHRS and YFSETQ. J lost 5 bases, V lost 0 bases, and 5 bases had no gene match. This CDR3 has 15 amino acids. CDR3 sequence (DNA): TGCGCCAGCAGCTTGGCCGGGACAGGGTGGGAGACCCAGTACTTC. This sequence encodes CASSLAGTGWETQYF.

The chain combines TRBV6-4 with TRBJ2-7; weak D call: TRBD1 (5 bases). Trimming took off 4 bases at V and 4 bases at J, with 14 bases between the two ends. CDR1 and CDR2 from the germline V gene are MRHNA and SNTAGT. This CDR3 region has 14 residues. This CDR3 reads CASSGPTEQYEQYF. The CDR3 DNA reads as TGTGCCAGCAGTGGACCGACAGAACAGTACGAGCAGTACTTC.

The chain joins TRBV7-4 to TRBJ1-4; no clear D. The V gene lost 0 bases and the J gene lost 7 bases, with 6 bases spanning the gap. The germline V gene has CDR1 SGHVT and CDR2 SQSDAQ. This CDR3 comprises 13 residues. The CDR3 here is CASSLAPVEKLFF. In nucleotides, the CDR3 is TGTGCCAGCAGCTTAGCGCCGGTTGAAAAACTGTTTTTT.

The V and J genes are TRBV7-3 and TRBJ1-4; D gene uncertain. The length of the CDR3 is 13 residues. Germline V gives CDR1 SGHTA, CDR2 FQGTGA. With 1 base removed from V and 8 bases from J, the gap between germline ends came to 8 bases. The CDR3 bases are TGTGCCAGCAGCTTAAATCGGAAGGAAAAACTGTTTTTT. This translates into CASSLNRKEKLFF.

The chain couples TRBV5-6 to TRBJ2-1, with 7 bases lining up with TRBD1. The germline V gene encodes CDR1 SGHDT and CDR2 YYEEEE. V lost 0 bases to trimming and J lost 2 bases; unmatched junction nucleotides: 5. The CDR3 contains 16 residues. CDR3 sequence reads: CASSLGAGGAYNEQFF. CDR3 DNA sequence: TGTGCCAGCAGCTTGGGGGCAGGGGGTGCCTACAATGAGCAGTTCTTC. Using reference TRBV5-6 and TRBJ2-1 for the parts outside the CDR3, the full variable domain is DAGVTQSPTHLIKTRGQQVTLRCSPKSGHDTVSWYQQALGQGPQFIFQYYEEEERQRGNFPDRFSGHQFPNYSSELNVNALLLGDSALYLCASSLGAGGAYNEQFFGPGTRLTVL.

V usage is TRBV7-8 and J usage is TRBJ1-2; D ambiguous. Germline V lookup: CDR1 SGHVS, CDR2 FQNEAQ. The length of the CDR3 is 14 residues. V dropped 4 bases and J dropped 2 bases, with 11 bases sitting between them. As DNA, the CDR3 is TGTGCCAGCAGCTCGGGGTGGAACAACTATGGCTACACCTTC. It translates to CASSSGWNNYGYTF.

This chain connects TRBV25-1 to TRBJ1-2; no reliable D call. V gave up 2 bases and J gave up 4 bases, with 5 bases separating them. CDR3 length: 12 residues. Germline V gene lookup returns CDR1 MGHDK and CDR2 SYGVNS. DNA for the CDR3: TGTGCCAGCAGTGAAAAGTTCTATGGCTACACCTTC. Translated, it gives CASSEKFYGYTF.

The chain carries TRBV30 and TRBJ2-2, with D possibly TRBD1 on 5 matching bases. Germline CDR1 is GTSNPN and CDR2 is SVGIG (reference sequence). This CDR3 is 14 amino acids long. Trimming removed 0 bases at V and 6 bases at J, with 11 bases between. The CDR3, as DNA: TGTGCCTGGAGTGTATTAGGGGCGGCCGGGGAGCTGTTTTTT. This codes for CAWSVLGAAGELFF.

This sequence joins TRBV7-9 and TRBJ1-1, with 7 bases lining up with TRBD1. Germline assignment: CDR1 SEHNR and CDR2 FQNEAQ (reference sequence). The ends lost 3 bases at V and 3 bases at J; junction bases unmatched: 1. The CDR3 contains 13 residues. The CDR3 loop is CASSLTGHTEAFF. CDR3 DNA sequence: TGTGCCAGCAGCTTGACAGGGCACACTGAAGCTTTCTTT. Drawing the rest from reference TRBV7-9 and TRBJ1-1, the complete variable domain is DTGVSQNPRHKITKRGQNVTFRCDPISEHNRLYWYRQTLGQGPEFLTYFQNEAQLEKSRLLSDRFSAERPKGSFSTLEIQRTEQGDSAMYLCASSLTGHTEAFFGQGTRLTVV.

This chain joins TRBV30 and TRBJ1-2; D may be TRBD1 (5 bases). CDR3 length: 13 amino acids. V lost 2 bases and J 7 bases, leaving 14 bases between the germline ends. The germline V gene has CDR1 GTSNPN and CDR2 SVGIG (reference sequence). The CDR3 here is CAWSRGRATGYTF. CDR3 DNA: TGTGCCTGGAGTAGGGGCAGGGCGACTGGCTACACCTTC.

This rearrangement joins TRBV12-5 to TRBJ2-3; 11 positions agree with TRBD2. The germline CDR1 and CDR2 sequences are LGHNT and FRNRAP. This CDR3 comprises 17 residues. Trimming removed 2 bases from V and 2 bases from J; junction bases left unmatched: 6. The CDR3 DNA reads TGTGCTAGTGGTTTGACTAGCGGGGGCCCATACACAGATACGCAGTATTTT. Its protein is CASGLTSGGPYTDTQYF. The whole variable domain, remainder taken from reference TRBV12-5 and TRBJ2-3, is DARVTQTPRHKVTEMGQEVTMRCQPILGHNTVFWYRQTMMQGLELLAYFRNRAPLDDSGMPKDRFSAEMPDATLATLKIQPSEPRDSAVYFCASGLTSGGPYTDTQYFGPGTRLTVL.

This clone occurred a few times. V and J are TRBV9 and TRBJ1-3; D is uncertain. Germline V gene lookup returns CDR1 SGDLS and CDR2 YYNGEE. The CDR3 extends over 14 amino acids. Trimming cost V 0 bases and J 4 bases, with 8 bases left between them. The CDR3 is CASSVGAAGNTIYF. The CDR3 DNA sequence: TGTGCCAGCAGCGTAGGAGCCGCGGGAAACACCATATATTTT.

The chain is built from TRBV28 and TRBJ2-7; D may be TRBD1 (6 bases). In germline, CDR1 is MDHEN, CDR2 SYDVKM. This CDR3 comprises 11 residues. The V gene lost 8 bases and the J gene lost 5 bases, with 10 bases spanning the gap. The CDR3 sequence is CASGRGNEQYF. For the CDR3, the DNA is TGTGCCAGCGGCAGGGGCAACGAGCAGTACTTC.

This rearrangement joins TRBV5-6 to TRBJ1-3, with TRBD1 matching 7 bases. V trimming: 2 bases; J trimming: 5 bases; junction bases outside the gene matches: 7. This CDR3 is built from 15 residues. Germline V gene lookup returns CDR1 SGHDT and CDR2 YYEEEE. The DNA for the CDR3 is TGTGCCAGCAGCTTATCCGGACAGGCGCGAAACACCATATATTTT. This codes for CASSLSGQARNTIYF.

This clone turned up a few times. The chain recombines TRBV19 with TRBJ1-6; D unclear. With 3 bases removed from V and 10 bases from J, the gap between germline ends came to 13 bases. The germline V gene encodes CDR1 LNHDA and CDR2 SQIVND (reference sequence). The CDR3 totals 14 residues. CDR3 region: CASSIGLQGSPLHF. CDR3 nucleotides: TGTGCCAGTAGTATCGGTCTCCAAGGATCACCCCTCCACTTT.

This sequence joins TRBV6-1 and TRBJ1-2; D gene unclear. The CDR3 has 14 residues. Trimming shortened V by 7 bases and J by 4 bases, and 16 bases separated the two germline ends. The germline V gene has CDR1 MNHNS and CDR2 SASEGT. This CDR3 reads CASNERVGSYGYTF. The CDR3 DNA follows: TGTGCCAGCAATGAGCGTGTAGGGAGCTATGGCTACACCTTC.

This clone has a single count. The J gene is TRBJ2-3, the V gene TRBV5-6, with a possible D match to TRBD2 (5 bases). Germline V lookup: CDR1 SGHDT, CDR2 YYEEEE. V dropped 2 bases and J dropped 0 bases, with 10 bases sitting between them. The CDR3 is 15 amino acids. CDR3 DNA sequence: TGTGCCAGCAGCTTCGGCGGACTCAGCACAGATACGCAGTATTTT. It encodes CASSFGGLSTDTQYF.